Below are 8 T cell receptor beta chains sequenced from a single sample in a study of T cell responses to AZD1222 COVID-19 vaccine. Here immunoSEQ multiplex PCR was the method, and the copy in TCRdb shows in-frame clones only, minus some. The sample includes more than 150,000 clones, around nine tenths of them seen just once. Source: peripheral blood, taken on day 0 of AZD1222 vaccination. These receptors were obtained from an adult in good health.

This chain connects TRBV19 to TRBJ1-1; no clear D gene. This CDR3 spans 13 amino acids. V lost 4 bases and J 1 base, leaving 7 bases between the germline ends. Germline V gene lookup returns CDR1 LNHDA and CDR2 SQIVND (reference sequence). CDR3 loop: CASSTNGNTEAFF. DNA for the CDR3: TGTGCCAGTAGTACAAACGGGAACACTGAAGCTTTCTTT. Combining the CDR3 with reference TRBV19 and TRBJ1-1 gives the whole variable domain DGGITQSPKYLFRKEGQNVTLSCEQNLNHDAMYWYRQDPGQGLRLIYYSQIVNDFQKGDIAEGYSVSREKKESFPLTVTSAQKNPTAFYLCASSTNGNTEAFFGQGTRLTVV.

V usage is TRBV6-5 and J usage is TRBJ2-7, with TRBD2 matching 9 bases. The CDR3 runs to 13 residues. The germline gives CDR1 MNHEY, CDR2 SVGAGI. V was pared by 3 bases and J by 7 bases, with 4 bases of the junction left unmatched. CDR3 in amino acids: CASSYTSGREQYF. The CDR3 nucleotides read TGTGCCAGCAGTTATACCAGCGGGAGGGAGCAGTACTTC.

This clone showed up just once. This chain links TRBV5-1 with TRBJ2-1; D is unclear. The CDR3 runs to 13 residues. The germline CDR1 and CDR2 sequences are SGHRS and YFSETQ. V shed 4 bases and J shed 4 bases, with 9 bases lying between them. The CDR3 DNA is TGCGCCAGCAGCGCCGACCAATACAATGAGCAGTTCTTC. Protein product: CASSADQYNEQFF.

The chain is built from TRBV12-3 or TRBV12-4 and TRBJ1-5; the D is unclear. The V end was cut by 7 bases, the J end by 3 bases, with 7 bases between. This CDR3 has 12 amino acids. The CDR3 DNA reads as TGTGCCAGCACCCGAGTCAATCAGCCCCAGCATTTT. Its protein product is CASTRVNQPQHF.

V is TRBV10-1 and J is TRBJ1-5; D remains unclear. Germline V gene sequence: CDR1 WNHNN, CDR2 SYGVQD (reference sequence). The CDR3 length is 15 residues. Deletions cut 7 bases from V and 6 bases from J, with 19 bases between. CDR3 DNA: TGCGCCAGCAAGACGGGCAGGCCGATCCTTCAGCCCCAGCATTTT. Translation gives CASKTGRPILQPQHF.

This clone was counted between two and nine times. The CDR3 protein is CASSIKFAGQQYF. DNA for the CDR3: TGTGCCAGTAGTATCAAATTCGCAGGGCAGCAGTACTTC. The chain carries TRBV19 and TRBJ2-7; possible D gene TRBD1, 5 bases. The V gene lost 3 bases and the J gene lost 8 bases, with 14 bases spanning the gap. Germline values: CDR1 LNHDA, CDR2 SQIVND (reference sequence). This CDR3 has 13 amino acids. Full variable domain (rest looked up from reference TRBV19 and TRBJ2-7): DGGITQSPKYLFRKEGQNVTLSCEQNLNHDAMYWYRQDPGQGLRLIYYSQIVNDFQKGDIAEGYSVSREKKESFPLTVTSAQKNPTAFYLCASSIKFAGQQYFGPGTRLTVT.

This chain links TRBV28 with TRBJ1-1; TRBD1 might be the D (6 bases). The ends were cut back, 7 bases at V and 3 bases at J, with 15 bases in the middle. The CDR3 is 14 amino acids. Germline V gene sequence: CDR1 MDHEN, CDR2 SYDVKM. The CDR3 coding sequence is TGTGCCAGCATCCAGCGGGGGCGGGACACTGAAGCTTTCTTT. This encodes CASIQRGRDTEAFF.

This chain joins TRBV27 and TRBJ2-7, with 7 bases lining up with TRBD1. The V gene end was trimmed by 3 bases and the J gene end by 3 bases; junction bases not matched to a gene: 2. The CDR3 extends over 13 amino acids. CDR1 MNHEY and CDR2 SMNVEV come from the germline V gene (reference sequence). In DNA form, the CDR3 reads TGTGCCAGCAGTTTCGCAGGGGGCTACGAGCAGTACTTC. Its translation: CASSFAGGYEQYF.